The next 10 T cell receptor beta chains were all read from a single sample in a study of T cells expressing NK-cell markers. Following a re-call of the 5' RACE reads, TCRdb has one entry per CDR3 protein and lacks DNA. Recorded for this sample: about 440,000 distinct CDR3 sequences. The sequenced sample was blood T cells: a sorted CD56 or NKG2C T cell subset, CD4+ or CD8+ T cells, or bulk PBMC T cells (not recorded which). The receptor source for this set is a woman between 18 and 69 years old in good health.

The V call is TRBV9, the J call TRBJ2-1; TCRdb proposes TRBD2, but this gene call is untestable without DNA. Per the germline V gene, CDR1 is SGDLS and CDR2 is YYNGEE. The CDR3 spans 16 residues. The CDR3 is CASSVDRLAGYNEQFF.

The gene calls are TRBV7-3 and TRBJ2-1. This CDR3 has 15 amino acids. Germline V lookup: CDR1 SGHTA, CDR2 FQGTGA. This CDR3 is CASSLLTGSYNEQFF. Supplemented by reference TRBV7-3 and TRBJ2-1, the full variable domain reads GAGVSQTPSNKVTEKGKYVELRCDPISGHTALYWYRQSLGQGPEFLIYFQGTGAADDSGLPNDRFFAVRPEGSVSTLKIQRTERGDSAVYLCASSLLTGSYNEQFFGPGTRLTVL.

The rearrangement uses TRBV4-2 and TRBJ2-7; TCRdb proposes TRBD1, but this gene call is untestable without DNA. The CDR3 has 16 amino acids. Per germline, CDR1 LGHNA and CDR2 YNFKEQ. CDR3 loop: CASSQEGAGFSYEQYF.

The chain couples TRBV14 to TRBJ2-1; TCRdb's assignment of TRBD1 cannot be checked, as there is no DNA. The V gene's germline CDR1 is SGHDN and CDR2 FVKESK. CDR3 length: 14 amino acids. CDR3: CASSQAQGFNEQFF.

CDR3: CASSGRILNYGYTF. The chain links TRBV7-8 to TRBJ1-2. CDR1 SGHVS and CDR2 FQNEAQ come from the germline V gene. This CDR3 spans 14 amino acids. The full variable domain, completed using reference TRBV7-8 and TRBJ1-2, is GAGVSQSPRYKVAKRGQDVALRCDPISGHVSLFWYQQALGQGPEFLTYFQNEAQLDKSGLPSDRFFAERPEGSVSTLKIQRTQQEDSAVYLCASSGRILNYGYTFGSGTRLTVV.

The V gene is TRBV14, the J gene TRBJ1-1. The germline gives CDR1 SGHDN, CDR2 FVKESK. This CDR3 region has 14 residues. CDR3 amino acids: CASSPGPSNTEAFF. Full variable domain (outside the CDR3, taken from reference TRBV14 and TRBJ1-1): EAGVTQFPSHSVIEKGQTVTLRCDPISGHDNLYWYRRVMGKEIKFLLHFVKESKQDESGMPNNRFLAERTGGTYSTLKVQPAELEDSGVYFCASSPGPSNTEAFFGQGTRLTVV.

The chain combines TRBV20-1 with TRBJ2-5; TCRdb indicates TRBD1, and absent DNA this call remains unverified. Germline CDR1 DFQATT, CDR2 SNEGSKA (reference sequence). This CDR3 spans 15 amino acids. The CDR3 reads CSARDRIAGVETQYF.

The genes are TRBV24-1 and TRBJ2-1; the TCRdb call, TRBD2, lacks DNA for checking. The CDR3 runs 20 residues. CDR1 KGHDR and CDR2 SFDVKD come from the germline V gene. The CDR3 is CATSDLGQTSGRLSYNEQFF.

The chain uses TRBV30 and TRBJ2-6. CDR1 and CDR2 (germline): GTSNPN, SVGIG (reference sequence). The length of the CDR3 is 15 residues. The CDR3 loop is CAWSVRGSGANVLTF.

The chain combines TRBV10-3 with TRBJ1-5. CDR1 and CDR2 (germline): ENHRY, SYGVKD. This CDR3 has 12 amino acids. The CDR3: CAIQAWNQPQHF.